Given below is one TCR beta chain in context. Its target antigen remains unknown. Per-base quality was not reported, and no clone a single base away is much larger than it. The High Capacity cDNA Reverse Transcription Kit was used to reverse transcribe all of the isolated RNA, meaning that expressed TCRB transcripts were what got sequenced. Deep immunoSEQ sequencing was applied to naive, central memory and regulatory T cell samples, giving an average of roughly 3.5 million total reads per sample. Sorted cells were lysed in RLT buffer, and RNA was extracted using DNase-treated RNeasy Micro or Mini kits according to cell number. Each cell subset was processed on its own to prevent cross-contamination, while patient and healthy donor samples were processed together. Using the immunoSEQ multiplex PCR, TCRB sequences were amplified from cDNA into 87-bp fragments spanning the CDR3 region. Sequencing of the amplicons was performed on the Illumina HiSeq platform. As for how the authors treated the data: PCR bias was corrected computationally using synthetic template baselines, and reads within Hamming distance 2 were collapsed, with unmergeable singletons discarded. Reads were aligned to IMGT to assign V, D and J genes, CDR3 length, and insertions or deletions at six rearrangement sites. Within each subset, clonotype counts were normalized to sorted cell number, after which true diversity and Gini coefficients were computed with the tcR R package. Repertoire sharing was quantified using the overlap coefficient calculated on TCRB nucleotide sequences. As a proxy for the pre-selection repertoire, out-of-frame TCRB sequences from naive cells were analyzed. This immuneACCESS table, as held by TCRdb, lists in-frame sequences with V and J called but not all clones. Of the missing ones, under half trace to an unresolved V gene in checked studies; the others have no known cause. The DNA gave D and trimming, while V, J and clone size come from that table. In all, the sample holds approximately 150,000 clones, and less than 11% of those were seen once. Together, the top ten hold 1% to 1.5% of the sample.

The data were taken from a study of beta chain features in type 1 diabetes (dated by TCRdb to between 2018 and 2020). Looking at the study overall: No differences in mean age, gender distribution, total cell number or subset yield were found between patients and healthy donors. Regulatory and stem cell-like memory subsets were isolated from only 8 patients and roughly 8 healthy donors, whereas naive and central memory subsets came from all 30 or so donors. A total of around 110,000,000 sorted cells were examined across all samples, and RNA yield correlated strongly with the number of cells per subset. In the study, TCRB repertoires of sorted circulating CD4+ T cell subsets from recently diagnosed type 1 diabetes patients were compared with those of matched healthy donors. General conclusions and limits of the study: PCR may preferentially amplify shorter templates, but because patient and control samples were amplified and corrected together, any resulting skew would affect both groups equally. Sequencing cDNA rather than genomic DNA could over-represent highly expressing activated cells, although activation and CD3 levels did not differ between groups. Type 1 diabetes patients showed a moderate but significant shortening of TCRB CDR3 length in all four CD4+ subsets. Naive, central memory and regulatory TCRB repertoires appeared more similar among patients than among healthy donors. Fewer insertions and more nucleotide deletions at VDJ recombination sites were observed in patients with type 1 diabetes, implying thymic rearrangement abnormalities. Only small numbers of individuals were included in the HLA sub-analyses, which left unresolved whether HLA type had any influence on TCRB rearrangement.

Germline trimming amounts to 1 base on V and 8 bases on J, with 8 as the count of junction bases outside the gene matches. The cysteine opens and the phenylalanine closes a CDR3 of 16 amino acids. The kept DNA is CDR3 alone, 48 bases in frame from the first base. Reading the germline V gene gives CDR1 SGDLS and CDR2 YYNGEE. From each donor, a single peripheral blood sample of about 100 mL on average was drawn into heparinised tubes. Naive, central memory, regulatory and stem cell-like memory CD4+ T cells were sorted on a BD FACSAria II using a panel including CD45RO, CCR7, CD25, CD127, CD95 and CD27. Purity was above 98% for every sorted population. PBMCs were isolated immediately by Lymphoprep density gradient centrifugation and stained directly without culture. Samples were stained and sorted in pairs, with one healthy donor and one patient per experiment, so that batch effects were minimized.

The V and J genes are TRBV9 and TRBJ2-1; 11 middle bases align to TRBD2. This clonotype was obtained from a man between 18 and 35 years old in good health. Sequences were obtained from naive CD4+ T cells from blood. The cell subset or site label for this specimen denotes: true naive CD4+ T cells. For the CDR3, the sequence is CASSVLGTSGRDEQFF. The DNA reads TGTGCCAGCAGCGTACTTGGGACTAGCGGAAGGGATGAGCAGTTCTTC. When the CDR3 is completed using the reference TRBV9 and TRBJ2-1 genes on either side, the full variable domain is DSGVTQTPKHLITATGQRVTLRCSPRSGDLSVYWYQQSLDQGLQFLIQYYNGEERAKGNILERFSAQQFPDLHSELNLSSLELGDSALYFCASSVLGTSGRDEQFFGPGTRLTVL.